The clone carrying this T cell receptor (beta chain) has at least ten counts. As previously described, bulk TCR libraries were made using listed TCR primers. TCRdb reanalysed the PCR reads using MiXCR and keeps one entry per CDR3 protein. The sample shows some 65,000 distinct CDR3 sequences, roughly 18% of them seen only once. The length of the CDR3 is 18 residues. V shed 0 bases and J shed 0 bases, with 18 bases lying between them. CDR1 MGHRA and CDR2 YSYEKL come from the germline V gene. This sample was included in a study of molecular identifiers for immune sequencing clone quantification. This chain uses TRBV4-1 with TRBJ2-7; a weak D match, TRBD1 (6 bases). This receptor was obtained from a human donor in good health. Some libraries in this study had Jurkat cell RNA spiked in. The sample comprised naive CD8+ T cells from blood, with Jurkat cell RNA spiked in. The subset was: FACS-sorted CD8+CD4-CCR7+CD45RA+ naive T cells. This CDR3 is CASSQDPPRTVISYEQYF. The CDR3 nucleotides are TGCGCCAGCAGCCAAGACCCCCCGAGGACAGTGATCTCCTACGAGCAGTACTTC.